This note documents a single T cell receptor (beta chain) sequence. What it recognizes is unknown. The naive CD8 subset, CD45RO-negative cells positively selected for CCR7, excluded terminally differentiated effector memory CD45RA+ cells. Healthy and HIV-negative, the adult donors had no recent acute infections or vaccinations. The source of the sample is a study of shared clonotypes between healthy human individuals. Study as a whole: Plates per donor: three CD4 naive, three CD4 memory, two CD8 naive, one CD8 memory. Points from the study as a whole: A few donors had 4% to 6.5% of their naive CD4 clonotypes in common.

In germline, CDR1 is MDHEN, CDR2 SYDVKM. The V and J ends lost 7 bases and 0 bases respectively, with 13 bases between them. The length of the CDR3 is 14 residues. Several immunoSEQ plates received, in even portions, the genomic DNA of each subset. Sequencing was performed with immunoSEQ multiplex PCR; in TCRdb, only in-frame clones are kept and a portion is missing. The sample carries about 2 million clones, about 94% recorded once. The TCR was taken from a man younger than 35 in good health. The chain has TRBV28 and TRBJ2-7; D possibly corresponds to TRBD1 (5 bases). Sequenced: naive CD8+ T cells sorted from blood. CDR3: CASTSTGDSYEQYF. The CDR3 region has the DNA TGTGCCAGCACCTCTACAGGTGACTCCTACGAGCAGTACTTC.